This T cell receptor (beta chain) was captured by sequencing in a study of response to subunit inactivated influenza vaccine. One entry per CDR3 protein, called by TCRdb with MiXCR from the RT-PCR reads. The data contain hundreds of thousands of distinct CDR3 sequences, about 25% of them singletons. This CDR3 has 14 residues. Per germline, CDR1 DFQATT and CDR2 SNEGSKA (reference sequence). The germline V and J ends were trimmed by 8 bases and 1 base, with 18 bases remaining between them. Points from the study as a whole: Each seasonal influenza vaccination, the authors suggested, recruits few new T cells.

This clonotype has more than one count but fewer than ten. Its antigen is not identified. This sample comprised CD4+ T cells sorted from PBMCs, obtained 5 days after vaccination. The V and J genes are TRBV20-1 and TRBJ2-7; D might be TRBD1 (6 bases). The TCR originated in a man aged 45-65 years who received an inactivated influenza vaccine. The CDR3 DNA sequence: TGCAGTACCTTGTCAGGGGAAGGGTCCTACGAGCAGTACTTC. Amino acids: CSTLSGEGSYEQYF.